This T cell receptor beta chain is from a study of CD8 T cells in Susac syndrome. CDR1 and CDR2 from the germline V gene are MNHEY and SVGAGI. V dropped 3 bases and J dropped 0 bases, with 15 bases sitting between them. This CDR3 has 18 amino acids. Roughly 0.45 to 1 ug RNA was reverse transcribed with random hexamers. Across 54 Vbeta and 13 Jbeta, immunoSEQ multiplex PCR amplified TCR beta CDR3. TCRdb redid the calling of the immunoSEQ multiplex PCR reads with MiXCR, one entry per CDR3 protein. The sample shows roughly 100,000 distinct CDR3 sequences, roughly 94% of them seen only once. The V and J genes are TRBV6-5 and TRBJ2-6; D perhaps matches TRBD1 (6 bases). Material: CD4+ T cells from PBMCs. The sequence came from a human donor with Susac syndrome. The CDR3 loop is CASSYGPGADSGANVLTF. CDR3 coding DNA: TGTGCCAGCAGTTATGGGCCAGGGGCTGACTCTGGGGCCAACGTCCTGACTTTC.